This T cell receptor beta chain was captured by sequencing in a study of CD8 T cells in ankylosing spondylitis (dated by TCRdb to between 2016 and 2019). A note on the overall study: T cell receptor beta repertoires were profiled in healthy donors and ankylosing spondylitis patients so that disease-linked TCR variants could be found. Peripheral blood was sampled, and synovial fluid was additionally collected from ankylosing spondylitis patients. The full study cohort was made up of over 20 ankylosing spondylitis patients and some 100 healthy donors. General conclusions and limits of the study: A CD8+ phenotype was shown by the disease-linked clones, which were found at relatively low frequencies in peripheral blood. According to the report, matched synovial fluid samples from ankylosing spondylitis patients were significantly enriched for the disease-linked clones. A TCR beta motif made up of several highly homologous amino acid variants appeared to be characteristic of blood from ankylosing spondylitis patients. Some motif variants had previously been reported in the synovial fluid and blood of reactive arthritis patients, which suggests shared mechanisms of disease initiation.

In this sample, this clonotype turned up a few times. This clone's antigen is unknown. No base qualities exist here, and no much larger clone lies one base off it. The CDR3 runs 15 residues from the cysteine to the phenylalanine. Of all the DNA, just the CDR3 is kept, 45 bases in frame from base 1. Sequences SEHNR (CDR1) and FQNEAQ (CDR2) are obtained from the germline V gene (reference sequence). The junction shows trimming of 4 bases on V and 2 bases on J, and the gene matches do not reach 8 bases of it. The listed sequencing device is Illumina HiSeq 2500. TCR beta libraries were prepared by quantitative 5'-RACE with molecular barcodes. Under the source paper's analysis protocol: A new computational method, built on a probabilistic model of VDJ rearrangement, was used to identify disease-linked TCR variants. TCRdb trimmed public reads at Q25 via fastp, called clones via MiXCR and kept in-frame beta chains. Each record represents a unique CDR3 protein, reported with the most common genes and DNA among its rows. It is TCRdb's table, rather than the study itself, that gives the V and J calls and clone size. This sample lists 200,000 to 250,000 distinct CDR3 sequences; approximately 7.4% were detected once. The biggest ten clones account for 12% to 15% of the sample.

The source is a male donor with ankylosing spondylitis. Rearrangement joined TRBV7-9 to TRBJ2-7, with 7 middle bases fitting TRBD1. Specimen: blood, either unsorted or a sorted T cell fraction (not recorded which). The DNA sequence is TGTGCCAGCAGCTCGGACTCGGACAGGCCCTACGAGCAGTACTTC. Translation gives CASSSDSDRPYEQYF.